A selection of T cell receptor beta chains follows, all from one sample in a study of early T cells in non-severe SARS-CoV-2 infection. TCRdb reprocessed the 5' RACE reads with MiXCR, giving one entry per CDR3 protein. The sample yields around 57,000 distinct CDR3 sequences, about 6.2% seen once. What was sequenced was whole blood. The source is an adult who was a healthcare worker with PCR-confirmed SARS-CoV-2 infection or an uninfected control (not recorded which). Each CDR3 is given with its conserved first and last residue. D genes are given only for firm matches. Clone size, where shown, is once, few, many, or a class for clones that have expanded.

>TRBJ2-7|TRBV30|many|NA
CACSPSGVEQYF
TGTGCCTGCTCACCCTCAGGGGTCGAGCAGTACTTC
>TRBJ1-1|TRBV18|NA|NA
CASSWTGTGGTEAFF
TGTGCCAGCTCCTGGACTGGAACGGGGGGCACTGAAGCTTTCTTT
>TRBJ2-3|TRBV5-5|NA|TRBD2
CASSLLAGGTDTQYF
TGTGCCAGCAGCTTACTAGCGGGGGGTACAGATACGCAGTATTTT
>TRBJ1-1|TRBV6-5|few|NA
CASSYSSRGGNTEAFF
TGTGCCAGCAGTTACTCATCGAGGGGGGGGAACACTGAAGCTTTCTTT
>TRBJ2-2|TRBV11-2|few|NA
CASSKRTFTNTGELFF
TGTGCCAGCAGCAAACGGACATTTACGAACACCGGGGAGCTGTTTTTT
>TRBJ2-1|TRBV2|NA|TRBD2
CASSLAGGPVNEQFF
TGTGCCAGCTCCCTAGCGGGGGGGCCGGTCAATGAGCAGTTCTTC
>TRBJ2-1|TRBV5-1|many|TRBD1
CASSLRDRYNEQFF
TGCGCCAGCAGCTTGCGGGACAGGTACAATGAGCAGTTCTTC
>TRBJ1-4|TRBV19|few|NA
CASSTLRGGRANEKLFF
TGTGCCAGTAGTACCCTCCGCGGGGGTCGGGCCAATGAAAAACTGTTTTTT
>TRBJ2-1|TRBV19|many|NA
CASSIRGAEDEQFF
TGTGCCAGTAGTATTCGGGGGGCAGAAGATGAGCAGTTCTTC
>TRBJ2-5|TRBV12-3/TRBV12-4|few|TRBD2
CASLPAGVKETQYF
TGTGCCAGCCTCCCGGCGGGGGTGAAAGAGACCCAGTACTTC
>TRBJ2-7|TRBV3-2|many|NA
CASSPAADSSYEQYF
TGTGCCAGCAGCCCCGCAGCCGACAGTTCCTACGAGCAGTACTTC
>TRBJ1-2|TRBV5-1|few|NA
CASSVQVTPTSGYTF
TGCGCCAGCAGCGTACAGGTGACACCGACGAGTGGCTACACCTTC
>TRBJ1-2|TRBV4-3|many|TRBD1
CASSQDSQDRGYGYTF
TGCGCCAGCAGCCAAGATTCACAGGACAGGGGCTATGGCTACACCTTC
>TRBJ2-3|TRBV28|many|NA
CASSLQGPDTQYF
TGTGCCAGCAGTTTGCAGGGCCCAGATACGCAGTATTTT
>TRBJ1-1|TRBV6-1|many|NA
CASSEVGRVGAFF
TGTGCCAGCAGTGAAGTCGGCAGGGTAGGAGCTTTCTTT